The T cell receptor (beta chain) under discussion was sequenced for a study of cytomegalovirus exposure and HLA in healthy donors. V was pared by 5 bases and J by 5 bases, with 7 bases of the junction left unmatched. The germline V gene has CDR1 SGHAT and CDR2 FQNNGV. CDR3 length: 16 residues. PCR employed 60 Vbeta and 13 Jbeta primers. Sequenced by immunoSEQ multiplex PCR; TCRdb stores in-frame clones only, minus some. The data show some 200,000 clones, approximately 80% seen once. This clone appeared a single time. The V and J genes are TRBV11-2 and TRBJ2-2; 11 bases match TRBD1. This clonotype was sampled from a female donor in good health and CMV-seronegative. Material for sequencing was PBMCs. The CDR3 loop reads CASSLMGQGVTGELFF. CDR3 DNA: TGTGCCAGCAGCCTAATGGGACAGGGGGTTACCGGGGAGCTGTTTTTT.